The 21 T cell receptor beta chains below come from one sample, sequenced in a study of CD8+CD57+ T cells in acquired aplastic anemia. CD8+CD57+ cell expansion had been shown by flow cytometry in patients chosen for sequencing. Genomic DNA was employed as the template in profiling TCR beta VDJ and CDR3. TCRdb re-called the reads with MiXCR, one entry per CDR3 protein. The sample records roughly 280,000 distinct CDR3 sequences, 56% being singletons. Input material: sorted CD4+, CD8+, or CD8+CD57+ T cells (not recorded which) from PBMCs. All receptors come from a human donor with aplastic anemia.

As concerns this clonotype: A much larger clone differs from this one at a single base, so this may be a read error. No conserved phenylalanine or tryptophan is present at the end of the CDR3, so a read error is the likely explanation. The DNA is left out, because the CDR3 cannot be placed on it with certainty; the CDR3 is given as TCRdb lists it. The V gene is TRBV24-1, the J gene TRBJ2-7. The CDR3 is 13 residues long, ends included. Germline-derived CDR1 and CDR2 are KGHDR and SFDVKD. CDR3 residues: CATSDGATYEQCL.

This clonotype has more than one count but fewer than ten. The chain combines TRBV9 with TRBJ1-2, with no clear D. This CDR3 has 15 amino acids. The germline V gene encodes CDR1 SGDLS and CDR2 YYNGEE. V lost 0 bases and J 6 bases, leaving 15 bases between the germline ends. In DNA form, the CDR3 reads TGTGCCAGCAGCGTAGCTGGGAGCAGAATTAATGGCTACACCTTC. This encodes CASSVAGSRINGYTF. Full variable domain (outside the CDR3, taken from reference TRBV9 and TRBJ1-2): DSGVTQTPKHLITATGQRVTLRCSPRSGDLSVYWYQQSLDQGLQFLIQYYNGEERAKGNILERFSAQQFPDLHSELNLSSLELGDSALYFCASSVAGSRINGYTFGSGTRLTVV.

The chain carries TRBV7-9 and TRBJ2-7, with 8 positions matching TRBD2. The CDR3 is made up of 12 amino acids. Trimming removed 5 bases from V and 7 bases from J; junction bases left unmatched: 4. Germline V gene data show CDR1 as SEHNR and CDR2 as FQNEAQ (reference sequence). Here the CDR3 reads CASSRGGNEQYF. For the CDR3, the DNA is TGTGCCAGCAGCCGGGGGGGAAATGAGCAGTACTTC.

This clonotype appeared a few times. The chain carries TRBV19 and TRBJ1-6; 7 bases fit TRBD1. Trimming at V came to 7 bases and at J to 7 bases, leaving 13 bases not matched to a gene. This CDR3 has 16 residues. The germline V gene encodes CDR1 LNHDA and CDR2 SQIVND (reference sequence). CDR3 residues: CASMEGPGGWNSPLHF. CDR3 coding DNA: TGTGCCAGTATGGAAGGGCCAGGGGGATGGAATTCACCCCTCCACTTT.

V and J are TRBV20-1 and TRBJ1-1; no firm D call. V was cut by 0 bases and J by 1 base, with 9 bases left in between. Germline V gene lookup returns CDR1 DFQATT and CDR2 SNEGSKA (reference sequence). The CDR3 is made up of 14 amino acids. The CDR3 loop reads CSARDRLPNTEAFF. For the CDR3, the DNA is TGCAGTGCTAGAGATAGGTTACCGAACACTGAAGCTTTCTTT.

CDR3 sequence (DNA): TGTACCAGCAGCCTTCAAGGGACAGGGGATTCACCCCTCCACTTT. This codes for CTSSLQGTGDSPLHF. This sequence joins TRBV7-2 and TRBJ1-6; TRBD1 agrees at 10 bases. The CDR3 runs to 15 residues. Germline V gene lookup returns CDR1 SGHTA and CDR2 FQGNSA. V dropped 5 bases and J dropped 8; count of bases not matched to a gene: 6.

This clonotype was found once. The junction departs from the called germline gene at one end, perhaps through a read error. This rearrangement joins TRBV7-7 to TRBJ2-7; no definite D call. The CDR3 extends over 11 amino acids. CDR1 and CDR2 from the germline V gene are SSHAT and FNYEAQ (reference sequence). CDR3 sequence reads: CASRSKNEQYF. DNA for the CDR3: TGTGCTAGCAGGAGTAAGAACGAGCAGTACTTC.

The CDR3 spells CASGLEGYEQYF. CDR3 in DNA: TGTGCTAGTGGTTTGGAGGGGTACGAGCAGTACTTC. The chain recombines TRBV12-5 with TRBJ2-7, with D possibly TRBD1 on 5 matching bases. The V end lost 1 base, the J end lost 4 bases, and 5 bases lay between the germline ends. The CDR3 has 12 residues. Germline V gene data show CDR1 as LGHNT and CDR2 as FRNRAP.

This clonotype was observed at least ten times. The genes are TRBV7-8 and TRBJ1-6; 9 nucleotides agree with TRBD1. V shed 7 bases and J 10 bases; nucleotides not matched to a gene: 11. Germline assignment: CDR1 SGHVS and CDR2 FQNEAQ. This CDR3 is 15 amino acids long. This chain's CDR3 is CASNWGDREESPLHF. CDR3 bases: TGTGCCAGCAACTGGGGGGACAGGGAAGAATCACCCCTCCACTTT.

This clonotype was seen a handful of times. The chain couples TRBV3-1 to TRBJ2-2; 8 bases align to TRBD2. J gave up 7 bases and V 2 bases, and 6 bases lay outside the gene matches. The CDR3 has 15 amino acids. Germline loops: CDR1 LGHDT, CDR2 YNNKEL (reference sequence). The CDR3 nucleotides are TGTGCCAGCAGCCAAACGGGGGGGCAAGGCGGGGAGCTGTTTTTT. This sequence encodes CASSQTGGQGGELFF.

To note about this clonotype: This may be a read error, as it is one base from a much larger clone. The CDR3 sequence is CASSFTKNTGAFF. CDR3 nucleotides: TGTGCCAGTAGTTTCACCAAGAACACTGGAGCTTTCTTT. This chain links TRBV19 with TRBJ1-1; D not resolved. CDR1 and CDR2 (germline): LNHDA, SQIVND (reference sequence). This CDR3 is built from 13 residues.

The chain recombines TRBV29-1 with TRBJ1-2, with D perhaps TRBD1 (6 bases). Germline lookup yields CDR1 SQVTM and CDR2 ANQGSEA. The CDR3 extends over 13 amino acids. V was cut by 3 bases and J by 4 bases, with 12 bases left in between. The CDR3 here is CSVDAGGLYGYTF. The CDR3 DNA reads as TGCAGCGTTGACGCCGGGGGGCTCTATGGCTACACCTTC.

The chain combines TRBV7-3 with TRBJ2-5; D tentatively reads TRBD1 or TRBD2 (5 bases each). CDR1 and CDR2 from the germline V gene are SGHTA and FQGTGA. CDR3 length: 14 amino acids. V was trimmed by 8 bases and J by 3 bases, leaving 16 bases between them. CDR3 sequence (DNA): TGTGCCAGCGCTGACAGAGGGGCGGAAGAGACCCAGTACTTC. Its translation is CASADRGAEETQYF.

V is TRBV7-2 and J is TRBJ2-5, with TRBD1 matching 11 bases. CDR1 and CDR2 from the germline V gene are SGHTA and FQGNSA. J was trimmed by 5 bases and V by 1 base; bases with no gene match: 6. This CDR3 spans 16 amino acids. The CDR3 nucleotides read TGTGCCAGCAGCTTAGGGGGGACAGGGGGTATGGAGACCCAGTACTTC. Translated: CASSLGGTGGMETQYF.

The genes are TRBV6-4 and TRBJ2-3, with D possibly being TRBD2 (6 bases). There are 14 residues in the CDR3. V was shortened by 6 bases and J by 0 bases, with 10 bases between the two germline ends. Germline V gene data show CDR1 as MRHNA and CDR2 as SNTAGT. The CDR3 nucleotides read TGTGCCAGCAGGGAGGGCGGGAGCACAGATACGCAGTATTTT. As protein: CASREGGSTDTQYF.

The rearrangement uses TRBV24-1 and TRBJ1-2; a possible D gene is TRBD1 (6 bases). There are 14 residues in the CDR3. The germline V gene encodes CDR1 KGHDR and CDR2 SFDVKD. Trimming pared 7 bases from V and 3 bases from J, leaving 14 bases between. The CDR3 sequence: CATSGFPGDYGYTF. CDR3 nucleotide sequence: TGTGCCACCAGCGGCTTCCCAGGGGACTATGGCTACACCTTC.

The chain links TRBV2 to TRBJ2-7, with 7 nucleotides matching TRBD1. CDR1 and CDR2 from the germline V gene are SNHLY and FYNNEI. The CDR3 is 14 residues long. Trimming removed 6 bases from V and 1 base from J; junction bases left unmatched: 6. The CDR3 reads CASSLRDSSYEQYF. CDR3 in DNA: TGTGCCAGCAGCCTCCGGGACAGTTCCTACGAGCAGTACTTC.

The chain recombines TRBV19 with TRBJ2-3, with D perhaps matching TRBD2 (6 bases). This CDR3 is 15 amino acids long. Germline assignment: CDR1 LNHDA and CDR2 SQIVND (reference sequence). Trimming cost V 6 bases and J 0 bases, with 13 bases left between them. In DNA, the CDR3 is TGTGCCAGTAGAAGGACGGGAGTTAGCACAGATACGCAGTATTTT. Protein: CASRRTGVSTDTQYF.

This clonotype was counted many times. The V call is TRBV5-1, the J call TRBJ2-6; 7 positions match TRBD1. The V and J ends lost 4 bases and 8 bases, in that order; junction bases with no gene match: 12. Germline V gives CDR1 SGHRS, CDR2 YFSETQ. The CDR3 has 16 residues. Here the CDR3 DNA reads TGCGCCAGCAGCAGCCAAACATACAGGGGTACCAACGTCCTGACTTTC. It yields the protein CASSSQTYRGTNVLTF.

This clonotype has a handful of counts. For the CDR3, the DNA is TGTGCCAGCAGCTTAGCCAGCGGGAGAAATGAGCAGTATTTT. Translating it yields CASSLASGRNEQYF. The V call is TRBV7-2, the J call TRBJ2-3; 8 bases agree with TRBD2. The V and J ends lost 0 bases and 11 bases, in that order; junction bases with no gene match: 7. This CDR3 spans 14 amino acids. Per germline, CDR1 SGHTA and CDR2 FQGNSA.

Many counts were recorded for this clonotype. This CDR3 is CASSITGQSSDTQYF. CDR3 nucleotide sequence: TGCGCCAGCAGCATAACTGGACAGAGTTCAGATACGCAGTATTTT. The chain couples TRBV5-1 to TRBJ2-3; D perhaps matches TRBD1 (6 bases). The germline gives CDR1 SGHRS, CDR2 YFSETQ. CDR3 length: 15 residues. V lost 4 bases, J lost 4 bases, and 16 bases lay in between. The whole variable domain, remainder taken from reference TRBV5-1 and TRBJ2-3, is KAGVTQTPRYLIKTRGQQVTLSCSPISGHRSVSWYQQTPGQGLQFLFEYFSETQRNKGNFPGRFSGRQFSNSRSEMNVSTLELGDSALYLCASSITGQSSDTQYFGPGTRLTVL.